These 32 T cell receptor beta chains came from one sample sequenced in a study of cytomegalovirus exposure and HLA in healthy donors. PCR primers comprised 60 Vbeta and 13 Jbeta primers. Repertoires were generated with immunoSEQ multiplex PCR, while TCRdb's copy carries only in-frame clones and drops some. Of roughly 140,000 clones in the sample, over 60% were seen once. Sequencing used PBMCs. The receptors were gathered from a woman in her 30s in good health and CMV-seropositive.

The rearrangement links TRBV5-6 to TRBJ2-1, with D possibly TRBD1 on 5 matching bases. V dropped 0 bases and J dropped 10 bases, with 20 bases sitting between them. The CDR3 has 16 amino acids. Germline lookup yields CDR1 SGHDT and CDR2 YYEEEE. CDR3 in DNA: TGTGCCAGCAGCTTGGTATTTTTGGGGCCGTTCGAAGAGCAGTTCTTC. It specifies CASSLVFLGPFEEQFF.

The rearrangement links TRBV29-1 to TRBJ2-5; the match to TRBD2 covers 7 bases. The CDR3 covers 14 residues. The germline V gene has CDR1 SQVTM and CDR2 ANQGSEA. Trimming cost V 7 bases and J 5 bases; bases outside gene matches: 13. CDR3 sequence (DNA): TGCAGCGCTAGACCGTCGGGGGGAACGGAGACCCAGTACTTC. This translates into CSARPSGGTETQYF.

This clone was counted a few times. The V gene is TRBV6-5, the J gene TRBJ1-1; a possible D gene is TRBD1 (5 bases). CDR1 and CDR2 from the germline V gene are MNHEY and SVGAGI. CDR3 length equals 13 residues. The V and J ends lost 4 bases and 5 bases respectively, with 11 bases between them. CDR3 region: CASSLARGTEAFF. As DNA, the CDR3 is TGTGCCAGCAGTTTGGCACGGGGGACTGAAGCTTTCTTT.

V and J are TRBV5-1 and TRBJ2-5; 9 bases match TRBD2. CDR1 is SGHRS, CDR2 YFSETQ, per germline. The junction had 3 bases not matched to a gene; V was cut back by 0 bases and J by 3 bases. The CDR3 loop spans 15 amino acids. The CDR3 sequence: CASSLGLAVKETQYF. Written as DNA, the CDR3 is TGCGCCAGCAGCTTGGGACTAGCGGTTAAAGAGACCCAGTACTTC.

CDR3 in amino acids: CASNHLASGNTIYF. CDR3 sequence (DNA): TGTGCCAGCAACCACTTAGCCTCTGGAAACACCATATATTTT. The chain employs TRBV7-9 and TRBJ1-3; D gene ambiguous. V was trimmed by 7 bases and J by 0 bases, leaving 10 bases between them. This CDR3 comprises 14 residues. Germline CDR1 reads SEHNR; CDR2 reads FQNEAQ (reference sequence).

This clone was detected a few times. This sequence joins TRBV18 and TRBJ2-5, with 11 bases fitting TRBD2. Germline V gives CDR1 KGHSH, CDR2 LQKENI. The CDR3 extends over 16 amino acids. J was trimmed by 2 bases and V by 4 bases; bases with no gene match: 6. CDR3 amino acids: CASSLMTSGTQETQYF. The DNA of the CDR3 is TGTGCCAGCTCACTTATGACTAGCGGGACGCAAGAGACCCAGTACTTC. The whole variable domain, filled in from reference TRBV18 and TRBJ2-5, reads NAGVMQNPRHLVRRRGQEARLRCSPMKGHSHVYWYRQLPEEGLKFMVYLQKENIIDESGMPKERFSAEFPKEGPSILRIQQVVRGDSAAYFCASSLMTSGTQETQYFGPGTRLLVL.

This clone came up once. J is TRBJ1-1 and V is TRBV27; 8 bases line up with TRBD1. Germline V CDR1 and CDR2: MNHEY, SMNVEV (reference sequence). Unmatched junction bases numbered 13, after V lost 1 base and J lost 3 bases. The CDR3 covers 18 residues. The CDR3 nucleotides are TGTGCCAGCAGTTTATTCGCAGGGGGCTTCGGTTATGACACTGAAGCTTTCTTT. Its translation: CASSLFAGGFGYDTEAFF.

The V call is TRBV5-1, the J call TRBJ2-6; the match to TRBD1 covers 8 bases. The CDR3 sequence is 16 residues long. From germline, CDR1 is SGHRS and CDR2 YFSETQ. V shed 4 bases and J 2 bases; nucleotides not matched to a gene: 5. This CDR3 is CASSPLTGAGANVLTF. As DNA, the CDR3 is TGCGCCAGCAGCCCCCTGACAGGGGCTGGGGCCAACGTCCTGACTTTC. The variable domain in full, completed from reference TRBV5-1 and TRBJ2-6, reads KAGVTQTPRYLIKTRGQQVTLSCSPISGHRSVSWYQQTPGQGLQFLFEYFSETQRNKGNFPGRFSGRQFSNSRSEMNVSTLELGDSALYLCASSPLTGAGANVLTFGAGSRLTVL.

V usage is TRBV6-6 and J usage is TRBJ1-2; the match to TRBD1 covers 8 bases. The CDR3 loop spans 14 amino acids. The V segment lost 5 bases and the J segment 4 bases; nucleotides outside the gene matches: 6. CDR1 is MNHNY and CDR2 is SVGAGI in the germline V gene (reference sequence). The CDR3 spells CASSTAGGSYGYTF. The CDR3 DNA reads TGTGCCAGCAGTACTGCAGGGGGCAGCTATGGCTACACCTTC.

The chain joins TRBV6-6 to TRBJ2-1; the match to TRBD1 covers 10 bases. This CDR3 comprises 16 residues. Germline V lookup: CDR1 MNHNY, CDR2 SVGAGI (reference sequence). Trimming at V came to 2 bases and at J to 4 bases, leaving 5 bases not matched to a gene. DNA for the CDR3: TGTGCCAGCAGTTACCCTGGGACAGGGGTATACAATGAGCAGTTCTTC. It encodes CASSYPGTGVYNEQFF.

CDR3 nucleotide sequence: TGTGCCAGCAGCCGCCGGGACTCAACCTACGAGCAGTACTTC. This sequence encodes CASSRRDSTYEQYF. The chain combines TRBV7-2 with TRBJ2-5, with D perhaps matching TRBD2 (6 bases). The better agreement between TRBJ2-7 and the DNA end casts doubt on the J call. The germline V gene has CDR1 SGHTA and CDR2 FQGNSA. The CDR3 loop spans 14 amino acids.

This clone was detected a few times. In nucleotides, the CDR3 is TGTGCCAGCAACCCCTGGGGGCTAGCGGGAACAGATTCCACAGATACGCAGTATTTT. Translated, it gives CASNPWGLAGTDSTDTQYF. The chain couples TRBV5-4 to TRBJ2-3; 9 bases match TRBD2. Germline V gene sequence: CDR1 SGHNT, CDR2 YYREEE (reference sequence). This CDR3 comprises 19 residues. With V trimmed by 6 bases and J by 2 bases, 19 bases remained unmatched.

The rearrangement joins TRBV7-2 to TRBJ1-5; 9 nucleotides agree with TRBD1. CDR1 SGHTA and CDR2 FQGNSA come from the germline V gene. This CDR3 has 15 residues. V lost 5 bases to trimming and J lost 1 base; unmatched junction nucleotides: 3. The CDR3 region is CASSRDRVSNQPQHF. In nucleotides, the CDR3 is TGTGCCAGCAGCCGGGACAGGGTGAGCAATCAGCCCCAGCATTTT. Together with reference TRBV7-2 and TRBJ1-5, the CDR3 gives the full variable domain: GAGVSQSPSNKVTEKGKDVELRCDPISGHTALYWYRQSLGQGLEFLIYFQGNSAPDKSGLPSDRFSAERTGGSVSTLTIQRTQQEDSAVYLCASSRDRVSNQPQHFGDGTRLSIL.

This clone has more than one count but fewer than ten. This sequence joins TRBV5-1 and TRBJ2-7; D may be TRBD1 (5 bases). V lost 0 bases and J lost 4, with 11 bases in between. This CDR3 is 14 amino acids long. CDR1 is SGHRS and CDR2 is YFSETQ in the germline V gene. This CDR3 is CASSLATGKYEQYF. CDR3 in DNA: TGCGCCAGCAGCTTGGCCACAGGAAAGTACGAGCAGTACTTC.

The table lists this clone with a few counts. The chain couples TRBV5-1 to TRBJ2-7; a possible D gene is TRBD2 (6 bases). This CDR3 comprises 14 residues. V lost 0 bases to trimming and J lost 1 base, with 8 bases between them. Germline V gene lookup returns CDR1 SGHRS and CDR2 YFSETQ. The CDR3 spells CASSLGGGSYEQYF. CDR3 nucleotides: TGCGCCAGCAGCTTGGGGGGAGGATCCTACGAGCAGTACTTC.

V is TRBV6-4 and J is TRBJ2-2; D might be TRBD1 (5 bases). The germline V gene encodes CDR1 MRHNA and CDR2 SNTAGT. The V and J ends lost 6 bases and 5 bases respectively, with 10 bases between them. The CDR3 is 13 amino acids. The DNA for the CDR3 is TGTGCCAGCAGCGTTCAGGGAACCGGGGAGCTGTTTTTT. The encoded protein is CASSVQGTGELFF.

The chain recombines TRBV5-1 with TRBJ1-5; a weak D match, TRBD1 (5 bases). Germline-derived CDR1 and CDR2 are SGHRS and YFSETQ. This CDR3 contains 14 residues. V lost 2 bases and J lost 15, with 21 bases in between. The CDR3, as DNA: TGCGCCAGCAGCTTAACCAGACAGCGGGGAAAATCGCATTTT. It encodes CASSLTRQRGKSHF.

The chain uses TRBV15 and TRBJ2-1; D might be TRBD1 (6 bases). The germline gives CDR1 LNHNV, CDR2 YYDKDF (reference sequence). The CDR3 extends over 21 amino acids. V was cut by 2 bases and J by 0 bases, with 26 bases left in between. CDR3 coding DNA: TGTGCCACCAGCAGAAGAGATTCCCGACCTCTACAGGGACCCTCCTACAATGAGCAGTTCTTC. Its protein product is CATSRRDSRPLQGPSYNEQFF.

The chain carries TRBV6-1 and TRBJ2-2; 8 positions agree with TRBD1. From germline, CDR1 is MNHNS and CDR2 SASEGT. This CDR3 comprises 16 residues. The V segment lost 3 bases and the J segment 4 bases; nucleotides outside the gene matches: 7. CDR3 amino acids: CASSDDRGVGTGELFF. The CDR3 DNA is TGTGCCAGCAGTGATGACAGGGGCGTGGGCACCGGGGAGCTGTTTTTT.

This clone was detected a few times. This chain joins TRBV6-6 and TRBJ1-3; D may be TRBD1 (6 bases). CDR1 and CDR2 (germline): MNHNY, SVGAGI (reference sequence). Trimming stripped 4 bases from V and 2 bases from J, with 9 bases between. The length of the CDR3 is 14 residues. The CDR3 reads CASSLGQTGNTIYF. The CDR3 DNA follows: TGTGCCAGCAGTTTAGGACAGACTGGAAACACCATATATTTT.

This clone appeared a few times. The chain carries TRBV5-1 and TRBJ2-5; TRBD2 is a possible D gene (5 bases). This CDR3 has 17 amino acids. Germline V gene lookup returns CDR1 SGHRS and CDR2 YFSETQ. Trimming removed 1 base at V and 5 bases at J, with 21 bases between. Here the CDR3 reads CASSLPRYLLGDETQYF. The DNA for the CDR3 is TGCGCCAGCAGCTTGCCGAGGTATCTTCTGGGAGATGAGACCCAGTACTTC.

The chain carries TRBV7-3 and TRBJ1-6, with 7 nucleotides matching TRBD1. The CDR3 has 14 residues. CDR1 and CDR2 (germline): SGHTA, FQGTGA. After removal of 1 base from V and 10 bases from J, the junction contained 4 bases not matched to a gene. The CDR3 coding sequence is TGTGCCAGCAGCTTAAGACAGGGCGAATCACCCCTCCACTTT. Translated: CASSLRQGESPLHF.

The rearrangement uses TRBV15 and TRBJ1-5, with a weak D call TRBD1 (5 bases). Germline assignment: CDR1 LNHNV and CDR2 YYDKDF (reference sequence). The germline V and J ends were trimmed by 3 bases and 7 bases, with 16 bases remaining between them. CDR3 length: 15 residues. In nucleotides, the CDR3 is TGTGCCACCAGCAGGGCGTTGGGGCGCGGACAGCCCCAGCATTTT. Protein sequence: CATSRALGRGQPQHF.

The gene calls are TRBV28 and TRBJ1-5, with D unclear. V was shortened by 8 bases and J by 4 bases, with 30 bases between the two germline ends. The germline gives CDR1 MDHEN, CDR2 SYDVKM. This CDR3 spans 19 amino acids. The CDR3 spells CASLLEWSGKWRPNQPQHF. DNA of the CDR3: TGTGCCAGCCTTCTTGAATGGTCGGGGAAGTGGCGGCCGAATCAGCCCCAGCATTTT. Full variable domain (remainder filled in from reference TRBV28 and TRBJ1-5): DVKVTQSSRYLVKRTGEKVFLECVQDMDHENMFWYRQDPGLGLRLIYFSYDVKMKEKGDIPEGYSVSREKKERFSLILESASTNQTSMYLCASLLEWSGKWRPNQPQHFGDGTRLSIL.

The chain joins TRBV11-3 to TRBJ2-3; 7 bases fit TRBD1. This CDR3 contains 14 residues. V was pared by 6 bases and J by 2 bases, with 5 bases of the junction left unmatched. Germline-derived CDR1 and CDR2 are SGHNT and YENEEA. The DNA of the CDR3 is TGTGCCAGCAGTCTAACAGGGGTCACAGATACGCAGTATTTT. As protein: CASSLTGVTDTQYF.

V gene TRBV13 combines with J gene TRBJ1-1, with 7 bases matching TRBD1. Germline assignment: CDR1 PRHDT and CDR2 FYEKMQ (reference sequence). This CDR3 has 14 residues. With 0 bases clipped from V and 5 bases from J, the junction kept 3 bases outside the gene matches. CDR3 nucleotide sequence: TGTGCCAGCAGCTTAGGAGGGGGCGAGACTGAAGCTTTCTTT. Its translation is CASSLGGGETEAFF.

The CDR3 DNA is TGTGCCAGCAGGGCCGGGACAGGGGCCTACGAGCAGTACTTC. As protein: CASRAGTGAYEQYF. The chain combines TRBV27 with TRBJ2-7, with 10 positions matching TRBD1. Germline V CDR1 and CDR2: MNHEY, SMNVEV (reference sequence). This CDR3 comprises 14 residues. V trimming: 6 bases; J trimming: 2 bases; junction bases outside the gene matches: 4.

The rearrangement joins TRBV30 to TRBJ2-7; D unclear. CDR1 is GTSNPN, CDR2 SVGIG, per germline (reference sequence). CDR3 length equals 10 residues. V lost 5 bases, J lost 2 bases, and 4 bases lay in between. The CDR3 DNA is TGTGCCTGGGGCACCTACGAGCAGTACTTC. Amino acids: CAWGTYEQYF.

The chain couples TRBV6-4 to TRBJ2-2; D remains unclear. The CDR3 contains 14 residues. Germline lookup yields CDR1 MRHNA and CDR2 SNTAGT. Trimming cost V 0 bases and J 3 bases, with 5 bases left between them. The CDR3 nucleotides read TGTGCCAGCAGTGACTCCCGGGACACCGGGGAGCTGTTTTTT. Amino acid sequence: CASSDSRDTGELFF.

V and J are TRBV5-5 and TRBJ1-4; 9 bases align to TRBD1. The CDR3 has 16 amino acids. The junction had 12 bases not matched to a gene; V was cut back by 5 bases and J by 7 bases. CDR1 is SGHKS, CDR2 YYEKEE, per germline (reference sequence). The DNA for the CDR3 is TGTGCCAGCAGGGAAATTCCGGGACAGGGAAGTGAAAAACTGTTTTTT. Amino acids: CASREIPGQGSEKLFF.

This chain joins TRBV19 and TRBJ2-5, with 8 nucleotides matching TRBD1. The J call may not be correct, given that the DNA end is closer to TRBJ2-7. This CDR3 comprises 17 residues. CDR1 and CDR2 from the germline V gene are LNHDA and SQIVND (reference sequence). CDR3 amino acids: CASSRTGFNLPTYEQYF. CDR3 coding DNA: TGTGCCAGTAGTCGGACAGGGTTCAACCTACCGACCTACGAGCAGTACTTC.

This chain connects TRBV5-6 to TRBJ2-1, with 7 bases lining up with TRBD2. The V and J ends lost 5 bases and 2 bases, in that order; junction bases with no gene match: 7. CDR3 size: 15 residues. CDR1 is SGHDT and CDR2 is YYEEEE in the germline V gene. DNA for the CDR3: TGTGCCAGCAGGATCAGCGGGGCACCCTACAATGAGCAGTTCTTC. This sequence encodes CASRISGAPYNEQFF. Based on the CDR3 plus reference TRBV5-6 and TRBJ2-1, the full variable domain is DAGVTQSPTHLIKTRGQQVTLRCSPKSGHDTVSWYQQALGQGPQFIFQYYEEEERQRGNFPDRFSGHQFPNYSSELNVNALLLGDSALYLCASRISGAPYNEQFFGPGTRLTVL.